This TCR beta chain was retrieved from a study of CD8 T cells in ankylosing spondylitis. Overall study findings and caveats: Typical of ankylosing spondylitis blood, it appeared, was a TCR beta motif of under 10 highly homologous variants.

This clonotype was found a few times. Its antigen is not known. From the 5' RACE reads, TCRdb called clonotypes with MiXCR, one entry per CDR3 protein. The sample lists more than 100,000 distinct CDR3 sequences; more than 15% were seen once. The J segment lost 4 bases and the V segment lost 5 bases, leaving 6 bases of the junction unmatched. This CDR3 has 14 residues. Germline V gene sequence: CDR1 SEHNR, CDR2 FQNEAQ (reference sequence). V gene TRBV7-9 combines with J gene TRBJ2-3; 7 bases are shared with TRBD1. The source material was blood, either unsorted or a sorted T cell fraction (not recorded which). This TCR came from a male donor with ankylosing spondylitis. The CDR3 sequence is CASSLPGGPDTQYF. In DNA form, the CDR3 reads TGTGCCAGCAGCCTGCCAGGGGGTCCAGATACGCAGTATTTT. The full variable domain, completed using reference TRBV7-9 and TRBJ2-3, is DTGVSQNPRHKITKRGQNVTFRCDPISEHNRLYWYRQTLGQGPEFLTYFQNEAQLEKSRLLSDRFSAERPKGSFSTLEIQRTEQGDSAMYLCASSLPGGPDTQYFGPGTRLTVL.